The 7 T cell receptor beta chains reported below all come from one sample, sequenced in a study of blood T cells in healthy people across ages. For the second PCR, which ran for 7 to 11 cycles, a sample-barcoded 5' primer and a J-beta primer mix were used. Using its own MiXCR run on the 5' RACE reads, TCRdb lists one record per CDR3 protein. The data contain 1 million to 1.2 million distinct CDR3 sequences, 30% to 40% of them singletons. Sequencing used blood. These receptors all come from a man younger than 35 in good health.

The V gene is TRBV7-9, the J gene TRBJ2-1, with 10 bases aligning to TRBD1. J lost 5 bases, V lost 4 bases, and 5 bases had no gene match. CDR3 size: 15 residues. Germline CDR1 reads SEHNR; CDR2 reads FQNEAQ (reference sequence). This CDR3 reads CASSYDRGRDNEQFF. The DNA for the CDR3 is TGTGCCAGCAGCTACGACAGGGGGCGAGACAATGAGCAGTTCTTC.

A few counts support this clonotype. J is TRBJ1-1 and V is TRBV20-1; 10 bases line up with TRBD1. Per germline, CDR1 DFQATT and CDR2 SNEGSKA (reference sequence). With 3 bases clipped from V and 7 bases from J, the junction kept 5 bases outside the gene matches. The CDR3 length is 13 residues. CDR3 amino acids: CSASRDRGGEAFF. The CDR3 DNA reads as TGCAGTGCTAGCCGGGACAGGGGTGGTGAAGCTTTCTTT.

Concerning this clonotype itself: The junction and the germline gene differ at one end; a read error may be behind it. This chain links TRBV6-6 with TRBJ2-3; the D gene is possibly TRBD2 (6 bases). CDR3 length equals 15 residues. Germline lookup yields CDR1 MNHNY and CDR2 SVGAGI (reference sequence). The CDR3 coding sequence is TGTGCCGGCAGTCCCGGGACTTCCCGAGGGGATACGCAGTATTTT. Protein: CAGSPGTSRGDTQYF.

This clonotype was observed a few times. CDR3: CASSLQGDGEAFF. For the CDR3, the DNA is TGCGCCAGCAGCTTACAGGGGGATGGTGAAGCTTTCTTT. The chain recombines TRBV5-1 with TRBJ1-1, with 8 positions matching TRBD1. The germline CDR1 and CDR2 sequences are SGHRS and YFSETQ. Losses at the gene ends were 2 bases for V and 7 bases for J; bases not matched to a gene: 4. The CDR3 consists of 13 residues. Based on the CDR3 plus reference TRBV5-1 and TRBJ1-1, the full variable domain is KAGVTQTPRYLIKTRGQQVTLSCSPISGHRSVSWYQQTPGQGLQFLFEYFSETQRNKGNFPGRFSGRQFSNSRSEMNVSTLELGDSALYLCASSLQGDGEAFFGQGTRLTVV.

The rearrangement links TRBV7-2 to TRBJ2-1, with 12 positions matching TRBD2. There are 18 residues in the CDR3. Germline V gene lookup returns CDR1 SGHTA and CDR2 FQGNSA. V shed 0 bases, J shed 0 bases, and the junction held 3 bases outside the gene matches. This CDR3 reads CASSLAPSGGDSYNEQFF. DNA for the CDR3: TGTGCCAGCAGCTTAGCCCCTAGCGGGGGGGACTCCTACAATGAGCAGTTCTTC.

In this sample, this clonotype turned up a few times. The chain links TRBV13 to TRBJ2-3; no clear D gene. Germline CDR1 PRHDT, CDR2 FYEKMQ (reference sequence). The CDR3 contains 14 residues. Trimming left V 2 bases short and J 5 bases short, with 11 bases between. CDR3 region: CASSLRGSGDTQYF. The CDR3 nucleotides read TGTGCCAGCAGCTTACGTGGGTCTGGAGATACGCAGTATTTT.

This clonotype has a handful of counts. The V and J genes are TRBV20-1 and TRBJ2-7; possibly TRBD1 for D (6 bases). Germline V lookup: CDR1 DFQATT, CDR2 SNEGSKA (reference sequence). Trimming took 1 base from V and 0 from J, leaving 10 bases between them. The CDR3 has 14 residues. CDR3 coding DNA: TGCAGTGCTAGAGGACGGGACAACTCCTACGAGCAGTACTTC. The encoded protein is CSARGRDNSYEQYF.